Listed below are T cell receptor beta chains from one sample, sequenced in a study of blood T cell repertoires in COVID-19. Measured with immunoSEQ multiplex PCR; TCRdb has only the in-frame clones, and not every one. Of about 250,000 clones listed, around 83% are singletons. Specimen: peripheral blood. The receptors here all came from a man older than 75 with acute or convalescent COVID-19. The CDR3 runs from the conserved cysteine through the conserved F or W. The D gene is left open where the match is weak. Clone sizes are given selectively: once, few, many, or a class where the clone is expanded.

TRBJ2-7,TRBV27,.,TRBD2,CASSLFSGRASEQYF,TGTGCCAGCAGTTTATTTAGCGGGAGGGCTTCCGAGCAGTACTTC
TRBJ1-1,TRBV5-5,few,.,CASSLTVNTEAFF,TGTGCCAGCAGCCTCACGGTGAACACTGAAGCTTTCTTT
TRBJ2-1,TRBV5-1,once,TRBD2,CASSLGSGRHEQFF,TGCGCCAGCAGCTTGGGAAGCGGGAGGCATGAGCAGTTCTTC
TRBJ1-1,TRBV18,.,.,CASSPRGDTEAFF,TGTGCCAGCTCACCACGGGGCGACACTGAAGCTTTCTTT
TRBJ1-2,TRBV10-1,.,.,CASSETSTGRGGYTF,TGCGCCAGCAGTGAGACATCGACAGGCCGAGGGGGCTACACCTTC
TRBJ1-5,TRBV20-1,.,.,CSASEGAAKGNQPQHF,TGCAGTGCTAGTGAAGGGGCGGCGAAAGGCAATCAGCCCCAGCATTTT
TRBJ1-2,TRBV19,.,TRBD1,CASNKAGTAVGGYTF,TGTGCCAGTAACAAAGCCGGGACAGCGGTGGGTGGCTACACCTTC
TRBJ1-6,TRBV7-9,.,TRBD1,CASSHRDRDSPLHF,TGTGCCAGCAGCCACCGGGACAGGGATTCACCCCTCCACTTT
TRBJ1-5,TRBV24-1,.,.,CATSDPGGQPQHF,TGTGCCACCAGTGACCCAGGTGGGCAGCCCCAGCATTTT
TRBJ2-6,TRBV19,.,.,CASKKKGAGANVLTF,TGTGCCAGTAAAAAGAAAGGGGCTGGGGCCAACGTCCTGACTTTC
TRBJ1-2,TRBV20-1,once,TRBD1,CSASRPSDRGRDGYTF,TGCAGTGCTAGTCGCCCCTCCGACAGGGGGCGGGATGGCTACACCTTC
TRBJ2-6,TRBV19,.,.,CASRPLDSIYVSGANVLTF,TGTGCCAGTAGACCACTGGACAGCATATACGTATCTGGGGCCAACGTCCTGACTTTC
TRBJ1-4,TRBV6-6,.,.,CASRSTQGRGDEKLFF,TGTGCCAGCAGATCTACTCAAGGGCGGGGGGATGAAAAACTGTTTTTT
TRBJ1-6,TRBV14,.,.,CASSHLRWGVRSPLHF,TGTGCCAGCAGCCATCTTCGTTGGGGCGTTCGATCACCCCTCCACTTT
TRBJ1-2,TRBV3-1/TRBV3-2,.,.,CASSQDLRAYGYTF,TGTGCCAGCAGCCAAGATTTGAGGGCCTATGGCTACACCTTC
TRBJ1-1,TRBV2,once,TRBD1,CASSGTGSRTEAFF,TGTGCCAGCAGTGGGACAGGGTCTAGGACTGAAGCTTTCTTT
TRBJ1-1,TRBV24-1,.,TRBD1,CATSETPGTAPAEAFF,TGTGCCACCAGTGAGACCCCTGGGACAGCCCCGGCAGAAGCTTTCTTT
TRBJ2-7,TRBV25-1,.,.,CASSERFRRRSYEQYF,TGTGCCAGCAGTGAAAGGTTCAGGCGCCGCTCCTACGAGCAGTACTTC
TRBJ1-2,TRBV6-5,.,TRBD1,CASGGRGRSYGYTF,TGTGCCAGCGGCGGAAGGGGGCGAAGCTATGGCTACACCTTC
TRBJ1-2,TRBV7-9,.,.,CASSLRTGIANYGYTF,TGTGCCAGCAGCTTGAGAACAGGGATTGCTAACTATGGCTACACCTTC
TRBJ2-7,TRBV4-1,.,TRBD1,CASSQDRRDSYLKQYF,TGCGCCAGCAGCCAAGACCGAAGGGACAGCTACCTCAAGCAGTACTTC
TRBJ1-2,TRBV5-6,.,.,CASSNGYYGYTF,TGTGCCAGCAGCAACGGGTACTATGGCTACACCTTC
TRBJ2-6,TRBV18,.,TRBD2,CASSPPGGSGANVLTF,TGTGCCAGCTCACCACCGGGGGGGTCTGGGGCCAACGTCCTGACTTTC
TRBJ1-2,TRBV6-6,.,TRBD1,CASSYRGWDRIGGYTF,TGTGCCAGCAGTTACCGAGGCTGGGACAGGATAGGCGGCTACACCTTC
TRBJ2-2,TRBV27,.,TRBD2,CASRLAGGATGELFF,TGTGCCAGCCGTCTGGCGGGGGGGGCCACCGGGGAGCTGTTTTTT
TRBJ1-2,TRBV5-1,.,TRBD1,CASSFEPGQGPGYTF,TGCGCCAGCAGCTTTGAACCGGGACAGGGTCCTGGCTACACCTTC
TRBJ2-2,TRBV2,.,.,CASRVEANTGELFF,TGTGCCAGCCGAGTTGAAGCAAACACCGGGGAGCTGTTTTTT
TRBJ2-3,TRBV9,.,TRBD2,CASSGLAGGSTDTQYF,TGTGCCAGCAGCGGTCTAGCGGGGGGCAGCACAGATACGCAGTATTTT
TRBJ1-4,TRBV4-2,.,.,CASSQRGGRVATNEKLFF,TGTGCCAGCAGCCAAAGAGGTGGCAGAGTTGCAACTAATGAAAAACTGTTTTTT
TRBJ1-6,TRBV6-5,.,.,CASRRGGYSQSPLHF,TGTGCCAGCAGACGAGGCGGGTACTCACAATCACCCCTCCACTTT
TRBJ1-2,TRBV19,once,.,CASSIATGYNYGYTF,TGTGCCAGTAGTATAGCTACGGGATACAACTATGGCTACACCTTC
TRBJ2-1,TRBV28,.,.,CASSRHRGLSYNEQFF,TGTGCCAGCAGTCGCCACAGGGGACTCTCCTACAATGAGCAGTTCTTC
TRBJ1-6,TRBV6-1,.,TRBD1,CASSEAGTGRPYNSPLHF,TGTGCCAGCAGTGAAGCCGGGACAGGCCGGCCCTATAATTCACCCCTCCACTTT
TRBJ2-7,TRBV18,.,TRBD2,CASSLGLAGVSYEQYF,TGTGCCAGCTCACTGGGACTAGCGGGGGTCTCCTACGAGCAGTACTTC
TRBJ2-7,TRBV5-1,.,TRBD1,CASSFLRTRDRAYEQYF,TGCGCCAGCAGCTTTTTACGAACTCGGGACAGGGCCTACGAGCAGTACTTC
TRBJ2-7,TRBV5-5,.,TRBD2,CASSAGGFLSEQYF,TGTGCCAGCAGCGCCGGGGGGTTCCTATCCGAGCAGTACTTC
TRBJ2-1,TRBV5-1,.,TRBD2,CASSPLRGANEQFF,TGCGCCAGCAGTCCCCTGCGGGGGGCCAATGAGCAGTTCTTC
TRBJ2-7,TRBV23-1,.,.,CASSQKGGDGYEQYF,TGCGCCAGCAGTCAAAAGGGGGGGGACGGCTACGAGCAGTACTTC
TRBJ1-2,TRBV2,few,TRBD1,CASKSVRGNYGYTF,TGTGCCAGCAAATCTGTCAGGGGGAACTATGGCTACACCTTC
TRBJ2-7,TRBV6-2/TRBV6-3,.,TRBD1,CASSHRGTLSYEQYF,TGTGCCAGCAGTCACAGGGGGACATTATCCTACGAGCAGTACTTC
TRBJ2-7,TRBV3-1/TRBV3-2,.,TRBD1,CASSRKGPDREQGQYF,TGTGCCAGCAGCCGAAAGGGTCCGGACAGGGAGCAAGGGCAGTACTTC
TRBJ2-7,TRBV6-5,.,TRBD1,CASSSSQGREQYF,TGTGCCAGCAGTTCCTCACAGGGGCGCGAGCAGTACTTC
TRBJ1-2,TRBV5-1,.,TRBD1,CASSWDSYGYTF,TGCGCCAGCAGCTGGGACAGCTATGGCTACACCTTC
TRBJ1-3,TRBV5-4,.,.,CASSSRQLSGNTIYF,TGTGCCAGCAGCTCTAGACAGCTCTCTGGAAACACCATATATTTT
TRBJ1-5,TRBV20-1,.,.,CSASYVGSGNQPQHF,TGCAGTGCTAGTTATGTCGGGTCGGGGAATCAGCCCCAGCATTTT
TRBJ1-4,TRBV10-3,.,.,CAISDPGQATNEKLFF,TGTGCCATCAGTGACCCCGGCCAGGCAACTAATGAAAAACTGTTTTTT
TRBJ2-3,TRBV13,once,.,CASSRRDKTSTDTQYF,TGTGCCAGCAGCCGTCGGGACAAGACTAGCACAGATACGCAGTATTTT
TRBJ2-5,TRBV7-2,.,TRBD1,CASSQRDRVRETQYF,TGTGCCAGCAGCCAGCGGGACAGGGTTCGAGAGACCCAGTACTTC
TRBJ2-2,TRBV9,.,.,CASSVVPGSNGELFF,TGTGCCAGCAGCGTAGTACCAGGGTCGAACGGGGAGCTGTTTTTT